These 23 T cell receptor beta chains were sequenced from one sample in a study of blood T cell repertoires in COVID-19. Sequencing was performed with immunoSEQ multiplex PCR; in TCRdb, only in-frame clones are kept and a portion is missing. The sample shows roughly 400,000 clones, 70% to 90% of them seen only once. Sequenced input: PBMCs or T cells enriched from blood (not recorded which). The receptor set was obtained from a woman in her forties with acute COVID-19.

The CDR3 protein is CASSQGPIIGGGYGYTF. The CDR3 DNA is TGCGCCAGCAGCCAAGGGCCGATTATCGGGGGTGGGTATGGCTACACCTTC. The chain joins TRBV4-1 to TRBJ1-2; maybe TRBD1 (5 bases). Germline values: CDR1 MGHRA, CDR2 YSYEKL. Trimming took off 1 base at V and 5 bases at J, with 20 bases between the two ends. This CDR3 spans 17 amino acids.

The genes are TRBV7-8 and TRBJ1-1; TRBD1 matches 8 bases. Germline V lookup: CDR1 SGHVS, CDR2 FQNEAQ. Trimming at V came to 5 bases and at J to 1 base, leaving 6 bases not matched to a gene. The CDR3 consists of 15 residues. CDR3 sequence: CASSDRTGRNTEAFF. The CDR3 DNA reads TGTGCCAGCAGCGACAGGACAGGGCGGAACACTGAAGCTTTCTTT.

Comments on this clone: Other nucleotide sequences in the sample specify the same CDR3. V gene TRBV5-1 combines with J gene TRBJ1-4; 10 nucleotides line up with TRBD1. Trimming cost V 3 bases and J 5 bases; bases outside gene matches: 4. The CDR3 runs to 15 residues. The germline gives CDR1 SGHRS, CDR2 YFSETQ. For the CDR3, the DNA is TGCGCCAGCAGCTGGGGGACAGGGGAGAATGAAAAACTGTTTTTT. It encodes CASSWGTGENEKLFF.

The chain has TRBV6-5 and TRBJ2-1; possible D gene TRBD1, 6 bases. The V and J ends lost 3 bases and 8 bases respectively, with 17 bases between them. CDR3 length equals 15 residues. Germline-derived CDR1 and CDR2 are MNHEY and SVGAGI. The CDR3 coding sequence is TGTGCCAGCAGTTATTGGTTGTCGGGACACGATGAGCAGTTCTTC. Its protein product is CASSYWLSGHDEQFF.

This clone was seen a single time. This chain connects TRBV5-6 to TRBJ2-7; maybe TRBD1 (6 bases). This CDR3 is built from 14 residues. CDR1 is SGHDT and CDR2 is YYEEEE in the germline V gene. Deletions cut 0 bases from V and 6 bases from J, with 13 bases between. Here the CDR3 DNA reads TGTGCCAGCAGCTTGGACAGGGTAAGCTTCGAGCAGTACTTC. Translation gives CASSLDRVSFEQYF. Full variable domain (remainder filled in from reference TRBV5-6 and TRBJ2-7): DAGVTQSPTHLIKTRGQQVTLRCSPKSGHDTVSWYQQALGQGPQFIFQYYEEEERQRGNFPDRFSGHQFPNYSSELNVNALLLGDSALYLCASSLDRVSFEQYFGPGTRLTVT.

The chain carries TRBV5-1 and TRBJ1-4; D is perhaps TRBD1 (5 bases). This CDR3 is built from 15 residues. V dropped 3 bases and J dropped 1 base, with 10 bases sitting between them. Germline V gives CDR1 SGHRS, CDR2 YFSETQ. In DNA form, the CDR3 reads TGCGCCAGCAGCTGGGGGGACTTAACTAATGAAAAACTGTTTTTT. It encodes CASSWGDLTNEKLFF.

The gene calls are TRBV29-1 and TRBJ1-6, with 8 bases that match TRBD1. In germline, CDR1 is SQVTM, CDR2 ANQGSEA. The J segment lost 6 bases and the V segment lost 5 bases, leaving 12 bases of the junction unmatched. This CDR3 has 16 amino acids. The DNA for the CDR3 is TGCAGCGTTTACCTTGGAACAGGGGGAGGTAATTCACCCCTCCACTTT. Its protein product is CSVYLGTGGGNSPLHF.

Regarding this clone: The same CDR3 is also encoded by other DNA sequences in this sample. This sequence joins TRBV5-1 and TRBJ2-1; D gene ambiguous. The CDR3 spans 13 residues. Germline V gene lookup returns CDR1 SGHRS and CDR2 YFSETQ. The V gene lost 0 bases and the J gene lost 6 bases, with 7 bases spanning the gap. The CDR3 nucleotides are TGCGCCAGCAGCTTGGGCGGTTCCAATGAGCAGTTCTTC. Its protein is CASSLGGSNEQFF.

V and J are TRBV18 and TRBJ1-2; TRBD1 aligns across 7 bases. The ends lost 0 bases at V and 0 bases at J; junction bases unmatched: 7. The CDR3 is made up of 17 amino acids. Germline loops: CDR1 KGHSH, CDR2 LQKENI. In DNA form, the CDR3 reads TGTGCCAGCTCACCACCACAAGCAGGGGGTCCTAACTATGGCTACACCTTC. It codes for CASSPPQAGGPNYGYTF.

This rearrangement joins TRBV7-9 to TRBJ2-1; TRBD1 matches 10 bases. The V gene end was trimmed by 4 bases and the J gene end by 4 bases; junction bases not matched to a gene: 4. The germline CDR1 and CDR2 sequences are SEHNR and FQNEAQ (reference sequence). The CDR3 consists of 15 residues. The CDR3 reads CASSYGQGEYNEQFF. CDR3 bases: TGTGCCAGCAGCTACGGACAGGGGGAATACAATGAGCAGTTCTTC.

The chain carries TRBV24-1 and TRBJ1-2; D is uncertain. Per germline, CDR1 KGHDR and CDR2 SFDVKD. This CDR3 comprises 14 residues. With 0 bases removed from V and 2 bases from J, the gap between germline ends came to 6 bases. The CDR3 is CATSDLRVNYGYTF. The CDR3 DNA follows: TGTGCCACCAGTGATTTGCGGGTAAACTATGGCTACACCTTC.

The V call is TRBV12-3 or TRBV12-4, the J call TRBJ1-3; D not resolved. There are 13 residues in the CDR3. V was clipped by 6 bases and J by 4 bases, with 10 bases between them. Here the CDR3 DNA reads TGTGCCAGCAGCCATGTGGAGGGAAACACCATATATTTT. Residues: CASSHVEGNTIYF.

J is TRBJ1-2 and V is TRBV4-1; D not certain. The germline V and J ends were trimmed by 0 bases and 4 bases, with 9 bases remaining between them. In germline, CDR1 is MGHRA, CDR2 YSYEKL. The CDR3 totals 14 residues. The CDR3 coding sequence is TGCGCCAGCAGCCAAGAAGGCCAGGTCTATGGCTACACCTTC. It specifies CASSQEGQVYGYTF.

This clone was found once. V and J are TRBV27 and TRBJ1-6; 7 bases map to TRBD1. The CDR3 is made up of 14 amino acids. Trimming at V came to 6 bases and at J to 10 bases, leaving 9 bases not matched to a gene. Germline values: CDR1 MNHEY, CDR2 SMNVEV (reference sequence). The CDR3 loop is CASRGDRESSPLHF. CDR3 bases: TGTGCCAGCAGAGGGGACAGAGAAAGCTCACCCCTCCACTTT.

The genes are TRBV12-3 or TRBV12-4 and TRBJ2-7; D not certain. Trimming removed 6 bases at V and 3 bases at J, with 12 bases between. The CDR3 totals 13 residues. The CDR3 loop reads CASSPQSRYEQYF. The CDR3 nucleotides are TGTGCCAGCAGCCCCCAGTCCCGCTACGAGCAGTACTTC.

This clone was detected once. The chain joins TRBV19 to TRBJ1-2, with unresolved D. The CDR3 is 14 amino acids. Trimming left V 5 bases short and J 8 bases short, with 18 bases between. Looked up from germline, CDR1 is LNHDA and CDR2 is SQIVND (reference sequence). DNA for the CDR3: TGTGCCAGTAGTCCCCAGGCCGGGGTGGGAGGCTACACCTTC. It encodes CASSPQAGVGGYTF. Based on the CDR3 plus reference TRBV19 and TRBJ1-2, the full variable domain is DGGITQSPKYLFRKEGQNVTLSCEQNLNHDAMYWYRQDPGQGLRLIYYSQIVNDFQKGDIAEGYSVSREKKESFPLTVTSAQKNPTAFYLCASSPQAGVGGYTFGSGTRLTVV.

The gene calls are TRBV5-1 and TRBJ1-1, with D hard to call. Looked up from germline, CDR1 is SGHRS and CDR2 is YFSETQ. The V gene lost 1 base and the J gene lost 1 base, with 17 bases spanning the gap. The CDR3 is 17 residues long. The CDR3 region has the DNA TGCGCCAGCAGCTTGTCGACCGCCCCTGGGCCGAACACTGAAGCTTTCTTT. This gives the protein CASSLSTAPGPNTEAFF.

This chain connects TRBV4-1 to TRBJ2-3; TRBD2 matches at 11 bases. J was trimmed by 0 bases and V by 3 bases; bases with no gene match: 5. The CDR3 consists of 17 residues. Germline V gene sequence: CDR1 MGHRA, CDR2 YSYEKL. The CDR3 bases are TGCGCCAGCAGCCAGCGACTAGCGGGATCGAGCACAGATACGCAGTATTTT. This sequence encodes CASSQRLAGSSTDTQYF.

J is TRBJ2-1 and V is TRBV10-3; perhaps TRBD1 as D (6 bases). Looked up from germline, CDR1 is ENHRY and CDR2 is SYGVKD. The length of the CDR3 is 17 residues. The germline V and J ends were trimmed by 6 bases and 0 bases, with 18 bases remaining between them. As DNA, the CDR3 is TGTGCCATCAGCCCTGTTTGGGGCAGGGGCTCCTACAATGAGCAGTTCTTC. This codes for CAISPVWGRGSYNEQFF.

The chain recombines TRBV6-9 with TRBJ1-2; 10 bases map to TRBD1. With V trimmed by 0 bases and J by 6 bases, 7 bases remained unmatched. Germline loops: CDR1 MNHGY, CDR2 SVAAGI. The CDR3 is 16 amino acids. In DNA form, the CDR3 reads TGTGCCAGCAGTTATTCCTCGACAGGGGGCCAAGATGGCTACACCTTC. Amino acids: CASSYSSTGGQDGYTF.

On this clone itself: In the same sample, other DNA sequences code for this CDR3. The chain links TRBV18 to TRBJ1-3, with unresolved D. The V and J ends lost 2 bases and 1 base respectively, with 6 bases between them. CDR1 and CDR2 from the germline V gene are KGHSH and LQKENI. This CDR3 spans 14 amino acids. CDR3 loop: CASSPAESGNTIYF. In DNA form, the CDR3 reads TGTGCCAGCTCACCAGCGGAATCTGGAAACACCATATATTTT.

The CDR3 loop reads CASSVGTSGGQTQYF. The CDR3 DNA sequence: TGTGCCAGTAGTGTCGGGACTAGCGGGGGACAGACCCAGTACTTC. The V call is TRBV19, the J call TRBJ2-5; 14 bases match TRBD2. The CDR3 has 15 residues. CDR1 LNHDA and CDR2 SQIVND come from the germline V gene (reference sequence). With 5 bases clipped from V and 6 bases from J, the junction kept 5 bases outside the gene matches.

This sequence joins TRBV15 and TRBJ2-7; tentative D call: TRBD1 (6 bases). Germline V gene sequence: CDR1 LNHNV, CDR2 YYDKDF (reference sequence). CDR3 length: 15 residues. Trimming left V 5 bases short and J 0 bases short, with 14 bases between. This CDR3 is CATSRMDSGSYEQYF. The CDR3 DNA reads as TGTGCCACCAGCCGGATGGACAGTGGCTCCTACGAGCAGTACTTC.